This passage covers 17 T cell receptor beta chains from one sample sequenced in a study of T cells after posttransplantation cyclophosphamide. The method was immunoSEQ multiplex PCR; TCRdb's version includes in-frame clones alone and lacks a portion of them. The table records roughly 14,000 clones, around 83% of them present only once. Sequenced input: memory CD4+ T cells sorted from PBMCs. These receptors all stem from a man between 50 and 59 years old in good health, CMV-negative, and a related stem cell transplant donor.

This clone was observed once. This chain joins TRBV6-1 and TRBJ1-6; 7 bases map to TRBD1. The V and J ends lost 7 bases and 8 bases, in that order; junction bases with no gene match: 5. Germline V lookup: CDR1 MNHNS, CDR2 SASEGT. This CDR3 has 13 amino acids. As DNA, the CDR3 is TGTGCCAGCAAGCGTCAGGGGGATTCACCCCTCCACTTT. Its protein product is CASKRQGDSPLHF.

This rearrangement joins TRBV6-1 to TRBJ1-2; no definite D call. Deletions cut 7 bases from V and 1 base from J, with 7 bases between. The germline CDR1 and CDR2 sequences are MNHNS and SASEGT. The CDR3 is made up of 12 amino acids. DNA for the CDR3: TGTGCCAGCAAACGGGATAACTATGGCTACACCTTC. This translates into CASKRDNYGYTF.

This clone was detected only once. The sample carries other DNA sequences with the same CDR3. The rearrangement uses TRBV6-6 and TRBJ2-1, with D possibly TRBD2 on 6 matching bases. Per the germline V gene, CDR1 is MNHNY and CDR2 is SVGAGI (reference sequence). V lost 4 bases and J lost 9, with 19 bases in between. This CDR3 comprises 15 residues. The CDR3 protein is CASSSPGPKGGEQFF. CDR3 sequence (DNA): TGTGCCAGCAGTTCCCCGGGACCGAAGGGAGGTGAGCAGTTCTTC.

This chain uses TRBV23-1 with TRBJ1-2; possibly TRBD1 for D (6 bases). TRBV23-1 is known as an ORF, though its function is uncertain. V was trimmed by 3 bases and J by 8 bases, leaving 10 bases between them. This CDR3 is built from 12 residues. The CDR3: CASSQSGDGYTF. In nucleotides, the CDR3 is TGCGCCAGCAGTCAGTCAGGGGACGGCTACACCTTC.

The rearrangement links TRBV4-3 to TRBJ1-1; TRBD1 is a possible D gene (5 bases). CDR1 is LGHNA, CDR2 YSLEER, per germline. The CDR3 runs to 17 residues. Trimming left V 0 bases short and J 0 bases short, with 14 bases between. The CDR3 here is CASSQDLVGHMNTEAFF. CDR3 DNA: TGCGCCAGCAGCCAAGATCTTGTAGGACACATGAACACTGAAGCTTTCTTT.

A few counts support this clone. The V and J genes are TRBV29-1 and TRBJ1-4; TRBD1 matches 10 bases. The germline CDR1 and CDR2 sequences are SQVTM and ANQGSEA. Trimming at V came to 4 bases and at J to 8 bases, leaving 7 bases not matched to a gene. The CDR3 is 14 residues long. The chain's CDR3 is CSVAIGTGVEKLFF. CDR3 nucleotide sequence: TGCAGCGTTGCTATCGGGACAGGGGTAGAAAAACTGTTTTTT. The variable domain in full, completed from reference TRBV29-1 and TRBJ1-4, reads SAVISQKPSRDICQRGTSLTIQCQVDSQVTMMFWYRQQPGQSLTLIATANQGSEATYESGFVIDKFPISRPNLTFSTLTVSNMSPEDSSIYLCSVAIGTGVEKLFFGSGTQLSVL.

The chain is built from TRBV5-4 and TRBJ2-6; possibly TRBD1 for D (5 bases). CDR3 length equals 16 residues. V lost 5 bases, J lost 3 bases, and 15 bases lay in between. Looked up from germline, CDR1 is SGHNT and CDR2 is YYREEE (reference sequence). The CDR3 spells CASSRGPSGGANVLTF. CDR3 DNA sequence: TGTGCCAGCAGTAGGGGCCCCTCGGGTGGGGCCAACGTCCTGACTTTC.

The chain joins TRBV6-5 to TRBJ1-5, with D tentatively TRBD1 (5 bases). Trimming pared 6 bases from V and 7 bases from J, leaving 13 bases between. In germline, CDR1 is MNHEY, CDR2 SVGAGI. The CDR3 spans 13 residues. CDR3 sequence (DNA): TGTGCCAGCAGCATGGGGGGAAGACAGCCCCAGCATTTT. Its translation is CASSMGGRQPQHF.

This clone occurred a few times. This chain joins TRBV2 and TRBJ2-7; 9 nucleotides align to TRBD2. This CDR3 is built from 12 residues. V lost 6 bases to trimming and J lost 7 bases; unmatched junction nucleotides: 4. The germline gives CDR1 SNHLY, CDR2 FYNNEI. CDR3 sequence (DNA): TGTGCCAGCAGATGGACTAGCGAGGAGCAGTACTTC. The encoded protein is CASRWTSEEQYF.

The chain is built from TRBV5-1 and TRBJ2-7, with TRBD1 matching 8 bases. The CDR3 is 15 amino acids. Trimming cost V 0 bases and J 0 bases; bases outside gene matches: 2. Germline V gene data show CDR1 as SGHRS and CDR2 as YFSETQ. The CDR3 nucleotides are TGCGCCAGCAGCTTGGGGACAGGGCTCTCCTACGAGCAGTACTTC. Residues: CASSLGTGLSYEQYF.

The chain has TRBV30 and TRBJ1-2, with 10 bases matching TRBD1. The CDR3 is made up of 16 amino acids. CDR1 and CDR2 from the germline V gene are GTSNPN and SVGIG (reference sequence). V was pared by 5 bases and J by 2 bases, with 11 bases of the junction left unmatched. The CDR3 DNA reads TGTGCCTGGGAAATTGCGCCGGGACAGGGGAACTATGGCTACACCTTC. Translating it yields CAWEIAPGQGNYGYTF.

This clone was seen just once. This chain links TRBV9 with TRBJ2-3, with D tentatively TRBD2 (7 bases). The germline V gene has CDR1 SGDLS and CDR2 YYNGEE. The CDR3 totals 17 residues. Deletions cut 3 bases from V and 2 bases from J, with 19 bases between. The CDR3: CASSARGGRGNTDTQYF. In DNA, the CDR3 is TGTGCCAGCAGCGCCCGAGGGGGGCGGGGGAACACAGATACGCAGTATTTT.

The chain uses TRBV5-4 and TRBJ2-1; the match to TRBD2 covers 8 bases. Germline values: CDR1 SGHNT, CDR2 YYREEE (reference sequence). V trimming: 4 bases; J trimming: 10 bases; junction bases outside the gene matches: 10. The CDR3 has 14 amino acids. CDR3 amino acids: CASSLDGGGREQFF. CDR3 sequence (DNA): TGTGCCAGCAGCCTGGACGGGGGGGGGCGAGAGCAGTTCTTC.

The sample holds a few counts of this clone. The V gene is TRBV2, the J gene TRBJ1-1; the D gene is possibly TRBD1 (6 bases). Trimming removed 4 bases from V and 3 bases from J, with 12 bases in between. The CDR3 is 14 amino acids. Germline V gene sequence: CDR1 SNHLY, CDR2 FYNNEI. The CDR3 coding sequence is TGTGCCAGCAGTGCTATGACAGGTTACACTGAAGCTTTCTTT. This translates into CASSAMTGYTEAFF.

This chain connects TRBV12-5 to TRBJ2-7; possible D gene TRBD2, 5 bases. Trimming took 3 bases from V and 6 from J, leaving 6 bases between them. The germline gives CDR1 LGHNT, CDR2 FRNRAP. This CDR3 is built from 11 residues. The DNA of the CDR3 is TGTGCTAGTGGTTTAGAGGGCGAGCAGTACTTC. It translates to CASGLEGEQYF.

This chain links TRBV30 with TRBJ2-1; the D gene is possibly TRBD2 (5 bases). Per the germline V gene, CDR1 is GTSNPN and CDR2 is SVGIG (reference sequence). The V gene lost 0 bases and the J gene lost 0 bases, with 27 bases spanning the gap. The CDR3 covers 21 residues. For the CDR3, the DNA is TGTGCCTGGAGTGTACCACCCCCTCCCCTAGCCCGCTTTAGCTCCTACAATGAGCAGTTCTTC. This gives the protein CAWSVPPPPLARFSSYNEQFF.

V is TRBV4-3 and J is TRBJ1-6; D gene unclear. Trimming removed 0 bases from V and 12 bases from J, with 9 bases in between. This CDR3 has 13 residues. Germline CDR1 and CDR2: LGHNA and YSLEER. The CDR3 sequence is CASSQDAGLPLHF. DNA of the CDR3: TGCGCCAGCAGCCAAGATGCGGGCCTACCCCTCCACTTT.